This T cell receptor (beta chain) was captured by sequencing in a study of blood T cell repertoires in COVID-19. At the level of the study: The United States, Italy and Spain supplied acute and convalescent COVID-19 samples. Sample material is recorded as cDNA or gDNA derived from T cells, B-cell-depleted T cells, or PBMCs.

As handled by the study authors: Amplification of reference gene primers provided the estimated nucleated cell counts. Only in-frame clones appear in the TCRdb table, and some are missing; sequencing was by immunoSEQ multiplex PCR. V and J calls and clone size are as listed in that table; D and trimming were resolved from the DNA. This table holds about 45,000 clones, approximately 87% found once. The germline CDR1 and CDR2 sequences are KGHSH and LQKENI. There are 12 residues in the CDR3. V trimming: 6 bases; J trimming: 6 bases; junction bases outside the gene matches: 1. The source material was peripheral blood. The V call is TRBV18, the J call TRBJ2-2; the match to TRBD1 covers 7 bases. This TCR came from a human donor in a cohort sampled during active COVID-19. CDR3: CASSQGAGELFF. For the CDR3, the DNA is TGTGCCAGCTCCCAGGGGGCCGGGGAGCTGTTTTTT.